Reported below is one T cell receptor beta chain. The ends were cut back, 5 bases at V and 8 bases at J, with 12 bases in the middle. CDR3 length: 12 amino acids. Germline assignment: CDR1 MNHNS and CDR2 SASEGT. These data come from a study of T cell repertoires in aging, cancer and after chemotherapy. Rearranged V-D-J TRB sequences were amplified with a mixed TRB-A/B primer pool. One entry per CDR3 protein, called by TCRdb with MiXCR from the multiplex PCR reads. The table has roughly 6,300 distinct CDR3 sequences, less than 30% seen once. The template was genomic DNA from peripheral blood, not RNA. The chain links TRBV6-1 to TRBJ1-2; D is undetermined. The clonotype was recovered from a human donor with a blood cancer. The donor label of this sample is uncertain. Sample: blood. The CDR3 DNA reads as TGTGCCAGCAGTCACTCGGGCCTCGGCTACACCTTC. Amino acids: CASSHSGLGYTF.